The rows below give T cell receptor beta chains drawn from one sample of a study of T cells after yellow fever vaccination. MiXCR, run by TCRdb on the 5' RACE reads, gives a single entry per CDR3 protein. Seen here are 300,000 to 400,000 distinct CDR3 sequences, about 12% observed once, and the top ten hold approximately 3.4%. Sequencing was performed on CD4+ T cells sorted from PBMCs, taken 15 days after the yellow fever booster vaccination. These receptors all come from a man aged 18-30 years who received the YFV17D yellow fever vaccine. CDR3s include the opening cysteine and the closing phenylalanine or tryptophan. The D gene is left open where the match is weak. Where a row states a size, it is once, few, many or the class of an expanded clone; other rows omit it.

clone_size d_call j_call v_call cdr3_nt cdr3_aa
many - TRBJ1-1 TRBV28 TGTGCCAGCAGTCCGGGGGCAGCACCGACGAACACTGAAGCTTTCTTT CASSPGAAPTNTEAFF
few - TRBJ2-1 TRBV10-3 TGTGCCATCAGTGAGTCGATTAATGAGCAGTTCTTC CAISESINEQFF
few TRBD1 TRBJ1-2 TRBV12-3/TRBV12-4 TGTGCCAGCAGCCGGGGACAGAGGTATAGATTTGGCTACACCTTC CASSRGQRYRFGYTF
few - TRBJ1-4 TRBV5-1 TGCGCCAGCAGCGGCGGCGGGCTCACTAATGAAAAACTGTTTTTT CASSGGGLTNEKLFF
- - TRBJ2-1 TRBV18 TGTGCCAGCTCACCACCGGCAGGTAACCAGTTCTTC CASSPPAGNQFF
few TRBD1 TRBJ2-5 TRBV7-2 TGTGCCAGCAGCTTAGGACAGGGGGCGAGGGGGCAAGAGACCCAGTACTTC CASSLGQGARGQETQYF
few TRBD1 TRBJ2-1 TRBV11-2 TGTGCCAGCAGCTTGACAGGGGTCTCCTACAATGAGCAGTTCTTC CASSLTGVSYNEQFF
- - TRBJ1-6 TRBV7-9 TGTGCCAGCAGACACTCCGGGATCTATAATTCACCCCTCCACTTT CASRHSGIYNSPLHF
many TRBD2 TRBJ2-3 TRBV11-2 TGTGCCAGCAGCTTTGAAGGTCTAGCGGGGCCGGATACGCAGTATTTT CASSFEGLAGPDTQYF
- - TRBJ1-2 TRBV9 TGTGCCAGCAGCTCTCTGAGTCGGTTGGACTACACCTTC CASSSLSRLDYTF
few - TRBJ2-7 TRBV7-2 TGTGCCAGCAGCTTCCGAGGCCTTTCCTACGAGCAGTACTTC CASSFRGLSYEQYF
- - TRBJ2-3 TRBV20-1 TGCAGTGCGAGGCGTCGGGCCGATACGCAGTATTTT CSARRRADTQYF
- TRBD1 TRBJ1-2 TRBV24-1 TGTGCCACCAGTGAATCCCGGGACAGGGGTTTGTCTAACTATGGCTACACCTTC CATSESRDRGLSNYGYTF
few - TRBJ1-5 TRBV4-1 TGCGCCAGCAGCCAAGAGGGGGCCCCGGCCCCGGATCAGCCCCAGCATTTT CASSQEGAPAPDQPQHF
- - TRBJ2-1 TRBV3-1 TGTGCCAGCAGCCAAGCTTGGAATGAGCAGTTCTTC CASSQAWNEQFF
- - TRBJ2-3 TRBV30 TGTGCCTGGAGTGTAGGCGGCTCAGGGAGCACAGATACGCAGTATTTT CAWSVGGSGSTDTQYF
few TRBD1 TRBJ2-2 TRBV12-3/TRBV12-4 TGTGCCAGCAGTTTAGGGCAACACAGGGGGAACACCGGGGAGCTGTTTTTT CASSLGQHRGNTGELFF
few TRBD1 TRBJ1-5 TRBV19 TGTGCCAGTTCGACAGGGGGCTTAGACCAGCCCCAGCATTTT CASSTGGLDQPQHF
few - TRBJ1-1 TRBV28 TGTGCCAGCAGTTCGTCGGGGACTGAAGCTTTCTTT CASSSSGTEAFF
many - TRBJ2-7 TRBV5-1 TGCGCCAGCAGCTCATCTTGGGACGAGCAGTACTTC CASSSSWDEQYF
few - TRBJ2-7 TRBV27 TGTGCCAGCAGTCCCCACCCCAGGGGCTTGGGCTCCTACGAGCAGTACTTC CASSPHPRGLGSYEQYF
- TRBD1 TRBJ2-4 TRBV19 TGTGCCAGTAGTGCCCCAGGACAGGGGGCAAACTTC CASSAPGQGANF
- - TRBJ2-5 TRBV7-3 TGTGCCAGCAGCAGCCGGTCGGGGGCGCAGGAGACCCAGTACTTC CASSSRSGAQETQYF
few - TRBJ1-1 TRBV4-1 TGCGCCAGCAGCGGCCGGACCTTGAACACTGAAGCTTTCTTT CASSGRTLNTEAFF
many - TRBJ1-3 TRBV6-5 TGTGCCAGCAGTTACGACAGTTCACCTGGAAACACCATATATTTT CASSYDSSPGNTIYF
few - TRBJ1-1 TRBV5-1 TGCGCCACCCGCATGTGGGGGGACACTGAAGCTTTCTTT CATRMWGDTEAFF
- - TRBJ1-6 TRBV5-1 TGCGCCAGCAGCCAAGGCTCGGGGAATTCACCCCTCCACTTT CASSQGSGNSPLHF
few TRBD1 TRBJ2-5 TRBV4-1 TGCGCCAGCAGCCAATGGGACAGGGAAGAGACCCAGTACTTC CASSQWDREETQYF
- - TRBJ2-3 TRBV11-2 TGTGCCAGCAGCTTAGCTTACAGGGATACGCAGTATTTT CASSLAYRDTQYF
- - TRBJ1-5 TRBV10-2 TGCGCCAGCAGTGATTTAACAGGGAAAAATCAGCCCCAGCATTTT CASSDLTGKNQPQHF
- - TRBJ1-1 TRBV7-2 TGTGCCAGCAGCTTAGGTACTTCCCCATATATTGAAGCTTTCTTT CASSLGTSPYIEAFF
few - TRBJ1-6 TRBV18 TGTGCCAGCTCGTCAGGGGTTATGGGGGGATCACCCCTCCACTTT CASSSGVMGGSPLHF
many - TRBJ1-6 TRBV9 TGTGCCAGCAGCGTAGGGAAGGCCTATAATTCACCCCTCCACTTT CASSVGKAYNSPLHF
- - TRBJ1-1 TRBV6-6 TGTGCCAGCAGTGCCGACACGGCGAACACTGAAGCTTTCTTT CASSADTANTEAFF
- - TRBJ2-7 TRBV11-1 TGTGCCAGCAGCACCAGTGAAGGGGGCTACGAGCAGTACTTC CASSTSEGGYEQYF
many - TRBJ2-2 TRBV6-6 TGTGCCAGCACAAGATACCCGAACACCGGGGAGCTGTTTTTT CASTRYPNTGELFF
- - TRBJ2-3 TRBV4-3 TGCGCCAGCAGCCAAGATAGGTCCAATACGCAGTATTTT CASSQDRSNTQYF
few TRBD1 TRBJ1-2 TRBV27 TGTGCCAGCAGTGTGACCGGGACAGGGTCCTACACCTTC CASSVTGTGSYTF
few - TRBJ2-2 TRBV14 TGTGCCAGCAGCCCGAGCAGGAGGGAGCTGTTTTTT CASSPSRRELFF
few - TRBJ1-6 TRBV14 TGTGCCAGCAGCCCCCGAACTTCCGCCCGAGGCTCACCCCTCCACTTT CASSPRTSARGSPLHF
many - TRBJ2-1 TRBV7-7 TGTGCCACCCGTTCGGTGACCTCCTACAATGAGCAGTTCTTC CATRSVTSYNEQFF
- - TRBJ2-5 TRBV5-5 TGTGCCAGCAGCTCCCGGGTGTGGGGTGAGACCCAGTACTTC CASSSRVWGETQYF
- TRBD2 TRBJ2-2 TRBV9 TGTGCCAGCGGGCGGGGGGCCGGACCGAACACCGGGGAGCTGTTTTTT CASGRGAGPNTGELFF
- - TRBJ1-4 TRBV9 TGTGCCAGCAGCGTCGGCAACTTCGGTGAAAAACTGTTTTTT CASSVGNFGEKLFF
few - TRBJ1-1 TRBV5-1 TGCGCCAGCCGGCCGGGCCCTATGAACACTGAAGCTTTCTTT CASRPGPMNTEAFF
- - TRBJ2-2 TRBV24-1 TGTGCCACCAGTGAACGCACGGGAATTTCGAACACCGGGGAGCTGTTTTTT CATSERTGISNTGELFF
few - TRBJ1-1 TRBV29-1 TGCAGCGTTTCCTGGACTTTGAACACTGAAGCTTTCTTT CSVSWTLNTEAFF